The 5 T cell receptor beta chains given below trace back to one sample, sequenced in a study of early T cells in non-severe SARS-CoV-2 infection. MiXCR, applied by TCRdb to the 5' RACE reads, yields one record per CDR3 protein. The table lists 110,000 or so distinct CDR3 sequences, roughly 12% of them singletons. The sample comprised whole blood. These receptor sequences come from an adult who was a healthcare worker with PCR-confirmed SARS-CoV-2 infection or an uninfected control (not recorded which).

This clonotype was counted between two and nine times. The genes are TRBV9 and TRBJ2-6, with D unclear. The CDR3 covers 17 residues. Trimming removed 0 bases from V and 0 bases from J, with 10 bases in between. Germline V gene sequence: CDR1 SGDLS, CDR2 YYNGEE. The CDR3 DNA follows: TGTGCCAGCAGCGTAGTTTACCAGAGCTCTGGGGCCAACGTCCTGACTTTC. It specifies CASSVVYQSSGANVLTF.

A few counts support this clonotype. The V and J genes are TRBV30 and TRBJ1-1, with 12 positions matching TRBD1. V was pared by 8 bases and J by 7 bases, with 8 bases of the junction left unmatched. This CDR3 has 13 amino acids. Germline V gene lookup returns CDR1 GTSNPN and CDR2 SVGIG (reference sequence). CDR3 in amino acids: CAGTGGKLGEAFF. CDR3 DNA sequence: TGTGCCGGGACAGGGGGCAAGTTAGGTGAAGCTTTCTTT.

This clonotype occurred a few times. The V call is TRBV7-2, the J call TRBJ2-1; possibly TRBD1 or TRBD2 for D (5 bases each). CDR1 and CDR2 (germline): SGHTA, FQGNSA. Trimming took 0 bases from V and 9 from J, leaving 15 bases between them. CDR3 length equals 15 residues. The CDR3 nucleotides are TGTGCCAGCAGCTTAGCGAATAAAGGGACGGGTGAGCAGTTCTTC. Encoded protein: CASSLANKGTGEQFF.

There are a few counts of this clonotype. V gene TRBV12-3 or TRBV12-4 combines with J gene TRBJ1-3; TRBD1 matches 7 bases. This CDR3 has 15 residues. J gave up 2 bases and V 3 bases, and 4 bases lay outside the gene matches. CDR3 sequence: CASSFRQGPGNTIYF. Written as DNA, the CDR3 is TGTGCCAGCAGTTTTCGACAGGGCCCTGGAAACACCATATATTTT.

V usage is TRBV7-9 and J usage is TRBJ2-7; D may be TRBD1 or TRBD2 (5 bases each). From germline, CDR1 is SEHNR and CDR2 FQNEAQ (reference sequence). Trimming shortened V by 5 bases and J by 0 bases, and 11 bases separated the two germline ends. The CDR3 spans 14 residues. The chain's CDR3 is CASSRDPSSYEQYF. The CDR3 bases are TGTGCCAGCAGCCGGGACCCGAGCTCCTACGAGCAGTACTTC.